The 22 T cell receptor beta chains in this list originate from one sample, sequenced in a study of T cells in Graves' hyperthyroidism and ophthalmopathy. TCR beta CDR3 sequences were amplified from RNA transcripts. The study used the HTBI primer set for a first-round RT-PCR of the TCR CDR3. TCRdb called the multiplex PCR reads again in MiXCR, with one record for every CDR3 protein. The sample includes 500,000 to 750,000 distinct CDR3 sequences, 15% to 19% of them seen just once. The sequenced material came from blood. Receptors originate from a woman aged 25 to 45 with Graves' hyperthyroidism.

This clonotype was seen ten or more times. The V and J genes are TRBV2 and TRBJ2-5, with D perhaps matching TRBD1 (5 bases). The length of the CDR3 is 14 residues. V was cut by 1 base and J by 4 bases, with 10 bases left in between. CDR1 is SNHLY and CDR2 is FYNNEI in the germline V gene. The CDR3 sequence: CASSEDNRLETQYF. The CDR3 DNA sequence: TGTGCCAGCAGTGAAGACAACAGGCTAGAGACCCAGTACTTC.

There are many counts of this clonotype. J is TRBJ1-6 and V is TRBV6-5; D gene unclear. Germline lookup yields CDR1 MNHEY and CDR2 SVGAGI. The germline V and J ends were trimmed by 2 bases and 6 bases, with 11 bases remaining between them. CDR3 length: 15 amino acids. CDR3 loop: CASSYSAVFNSPLHF. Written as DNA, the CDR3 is TGTGCCAGCAGTTACAGTGCGGTTTTTAATTCACCCCTCCACTTT.

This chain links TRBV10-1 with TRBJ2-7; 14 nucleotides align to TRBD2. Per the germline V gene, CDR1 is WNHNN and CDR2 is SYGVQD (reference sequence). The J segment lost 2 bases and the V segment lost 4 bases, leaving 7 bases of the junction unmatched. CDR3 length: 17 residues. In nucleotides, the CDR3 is TGCGCCAGCAGTGCCGGGACTAGCGGGAGTATGGCCTACGAGCAGTACTTC. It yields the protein CASSAGTSGSMAYEQYF.

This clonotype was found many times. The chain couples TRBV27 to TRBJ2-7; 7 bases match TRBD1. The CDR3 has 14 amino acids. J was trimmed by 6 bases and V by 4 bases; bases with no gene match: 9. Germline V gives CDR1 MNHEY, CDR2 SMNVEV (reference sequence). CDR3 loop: CASSSVGGGGEQYF. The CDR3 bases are TGTGCCAGCAGTTCTGTAGGGGGCGGAGGCGAGCAGTACTTC.

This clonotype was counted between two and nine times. This CDR3 reads CASSPRMGARRTDTQYF. CDR3 nucleotide sequence: TGTGCCAGCTCACCACGGATGGGGGCTAGGCGCACAGATACGCAGTATTTT. The chain links TRBV18 to TRBJ2-3; possibly TRBD1 for D (6 bases). This CDR3 contains 17 residues. Germline V gene sequence: CDR1 KGHSH, CDR2 LQKENI. Trimming cost V 1 base and J 1 base, with 15 bases left between them.

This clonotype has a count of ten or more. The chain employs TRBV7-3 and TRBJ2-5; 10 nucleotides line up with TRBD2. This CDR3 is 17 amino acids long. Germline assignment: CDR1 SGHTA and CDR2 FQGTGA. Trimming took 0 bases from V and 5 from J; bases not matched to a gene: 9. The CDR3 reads CASSLTASGGRAETQYF. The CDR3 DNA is TGTGCCAGCAGCTTAACCGCTAGCGGGGGCCGGGCTGAGACCCAGTACTTC.

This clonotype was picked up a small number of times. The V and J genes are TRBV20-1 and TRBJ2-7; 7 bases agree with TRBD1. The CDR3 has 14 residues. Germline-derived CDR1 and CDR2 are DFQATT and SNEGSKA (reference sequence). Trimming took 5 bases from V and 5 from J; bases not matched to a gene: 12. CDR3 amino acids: CSAPRTGTDNEQYF. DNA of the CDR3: TGCAGTGCTCCTCGAACCGGGACAGACAACGAGCAGTACTTC.

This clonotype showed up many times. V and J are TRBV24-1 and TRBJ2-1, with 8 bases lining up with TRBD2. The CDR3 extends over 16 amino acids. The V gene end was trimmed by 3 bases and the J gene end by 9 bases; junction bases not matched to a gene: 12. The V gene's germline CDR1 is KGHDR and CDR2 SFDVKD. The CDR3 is CATSDDQAGARGEQFF. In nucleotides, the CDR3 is TGTGCCACCAGTGATGACCAAGCGGGAGCAAGGGGTGAGCAGTTCTTC.

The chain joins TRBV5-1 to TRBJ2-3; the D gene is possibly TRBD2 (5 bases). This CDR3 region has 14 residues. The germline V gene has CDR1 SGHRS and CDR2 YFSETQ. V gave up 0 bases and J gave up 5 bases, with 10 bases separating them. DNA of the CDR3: TGCGCCAGCAGCTTGGGGACTGCAGGAGATACGCAGTATTTT. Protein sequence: CASSLGTAGDTQYF.

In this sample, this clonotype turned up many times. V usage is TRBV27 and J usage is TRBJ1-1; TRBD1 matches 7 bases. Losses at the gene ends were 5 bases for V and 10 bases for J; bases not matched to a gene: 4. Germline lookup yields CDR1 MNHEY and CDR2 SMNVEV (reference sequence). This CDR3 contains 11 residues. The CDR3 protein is CASSEGAVAFF. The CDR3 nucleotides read TGTGCCAGCAGTGAGGGGGCGGTAGCTTTCTTT.

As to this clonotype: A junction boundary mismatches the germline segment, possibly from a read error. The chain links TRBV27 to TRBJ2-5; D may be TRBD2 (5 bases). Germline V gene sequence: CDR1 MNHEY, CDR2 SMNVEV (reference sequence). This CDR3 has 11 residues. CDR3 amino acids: CASSVGEIQYF. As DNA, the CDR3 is TGTGCCAGCAGTGTCGGGGAGATCCAGTACTTC.

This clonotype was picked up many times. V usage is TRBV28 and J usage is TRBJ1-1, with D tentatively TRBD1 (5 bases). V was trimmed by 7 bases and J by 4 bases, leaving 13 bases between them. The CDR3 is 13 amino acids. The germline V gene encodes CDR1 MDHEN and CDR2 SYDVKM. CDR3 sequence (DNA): TGTGCCAGCAAAGTTGGGGGTTCCACTGAAGCTTTCTTT. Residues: CASKVGGSTEAFF.

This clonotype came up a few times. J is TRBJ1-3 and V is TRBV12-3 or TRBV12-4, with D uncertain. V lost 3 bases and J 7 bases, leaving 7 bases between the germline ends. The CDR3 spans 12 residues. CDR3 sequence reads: CASSFIINTIYF. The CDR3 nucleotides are TGTGCCAGCAGTTTTATTATCAACACCATATATTTT.

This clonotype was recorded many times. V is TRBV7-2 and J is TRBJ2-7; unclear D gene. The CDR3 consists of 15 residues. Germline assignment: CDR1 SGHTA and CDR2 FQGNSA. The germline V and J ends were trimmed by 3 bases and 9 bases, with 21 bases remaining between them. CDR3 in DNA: TGTGCCAGCAGCTTGGAGCTCGTGTGGAGCTCCGGGCAGTACTTC. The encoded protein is CASSLELVWSSGQYF.

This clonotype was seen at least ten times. This CDR3 reads CSALWRAPSYNEQFF. The CDR3 DNA reads as TGCAGTGCCCTTTGGCGGGCCCCCTCCTACAATGAGCAGTTCTTC. The chain links TRBV20-1 to TRBJ2-1; D perhaps matches TRBD2 (5 bases). CDR1 is DFQATT, CDR2 SNEGSKA, per germline (reference sequence). This CDR3 region has 15 residues. The germline V and J ends were trimmed by 6 bases and 0 bases, with 15 bases remaining between them.

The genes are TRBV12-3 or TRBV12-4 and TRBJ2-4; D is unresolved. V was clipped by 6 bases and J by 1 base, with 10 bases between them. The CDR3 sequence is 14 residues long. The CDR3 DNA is TGTGCCAGCAGCGCCGGTGCGGCCAAAAACATTCAGTACTTC. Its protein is CASSAGAAKNIQYF.

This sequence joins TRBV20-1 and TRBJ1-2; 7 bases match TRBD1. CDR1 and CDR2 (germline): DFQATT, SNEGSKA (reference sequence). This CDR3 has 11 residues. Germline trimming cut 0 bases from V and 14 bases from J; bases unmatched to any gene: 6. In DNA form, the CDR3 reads TGCAGTGCTAGAGATGGGACAGTCCAGACCTTC. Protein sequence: CSARDGTVQTF.

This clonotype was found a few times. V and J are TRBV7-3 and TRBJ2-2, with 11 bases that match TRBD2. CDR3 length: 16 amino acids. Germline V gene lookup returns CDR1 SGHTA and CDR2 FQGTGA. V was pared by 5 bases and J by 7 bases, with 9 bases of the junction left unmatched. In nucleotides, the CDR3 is TGTGCCAGCAGCGCTGGGACTAGCGGATACGGCGGGGAGCTGTTTTTT. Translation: CASSAGTSGYGGELFF.

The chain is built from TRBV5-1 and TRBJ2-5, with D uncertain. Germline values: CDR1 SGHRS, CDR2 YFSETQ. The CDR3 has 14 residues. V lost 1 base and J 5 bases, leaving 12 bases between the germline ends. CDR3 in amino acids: CASSLIGVGETQYF. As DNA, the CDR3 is TGCGCCAGCAGCTTGATTGGGGTCGGCGAGACCCAGTACTTC.

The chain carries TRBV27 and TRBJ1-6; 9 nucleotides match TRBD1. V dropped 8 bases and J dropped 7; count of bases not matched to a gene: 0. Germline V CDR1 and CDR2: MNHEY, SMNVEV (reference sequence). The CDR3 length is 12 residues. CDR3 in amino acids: CASGTGNSPLHF. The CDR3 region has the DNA TGTGCCAGCGGGACAGGGAATTCACCCCTCCACTTT.

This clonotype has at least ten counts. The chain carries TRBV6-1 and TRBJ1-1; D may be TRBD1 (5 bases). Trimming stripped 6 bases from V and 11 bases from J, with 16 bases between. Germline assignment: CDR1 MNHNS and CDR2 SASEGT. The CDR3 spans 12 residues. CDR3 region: CASSTGTSFAFF. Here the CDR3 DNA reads TGTGCCAGCAGCACCGGGACCTCGTTCGCTTTCTTT.

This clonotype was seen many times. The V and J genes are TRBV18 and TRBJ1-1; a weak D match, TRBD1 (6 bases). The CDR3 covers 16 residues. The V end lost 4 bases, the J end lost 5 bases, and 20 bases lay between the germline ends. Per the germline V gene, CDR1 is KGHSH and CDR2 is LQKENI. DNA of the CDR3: TGTGCCAGCTCACACGGAGATCAGGGGCGATGGACTGAAGCTTTCTTT. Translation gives CASSHGDQGRWTEAFF. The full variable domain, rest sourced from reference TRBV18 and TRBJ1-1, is NAGVMQNPRHLVRRRGQEARLRCSPMKGHSHVYWYRQLPEEGLKFMVYLQKENIIDESGMPKERFSAEFPKEGPSILRIQQVVRGDSAAYFCASSHGDQGRWTEAFFGQGTRLTVV.